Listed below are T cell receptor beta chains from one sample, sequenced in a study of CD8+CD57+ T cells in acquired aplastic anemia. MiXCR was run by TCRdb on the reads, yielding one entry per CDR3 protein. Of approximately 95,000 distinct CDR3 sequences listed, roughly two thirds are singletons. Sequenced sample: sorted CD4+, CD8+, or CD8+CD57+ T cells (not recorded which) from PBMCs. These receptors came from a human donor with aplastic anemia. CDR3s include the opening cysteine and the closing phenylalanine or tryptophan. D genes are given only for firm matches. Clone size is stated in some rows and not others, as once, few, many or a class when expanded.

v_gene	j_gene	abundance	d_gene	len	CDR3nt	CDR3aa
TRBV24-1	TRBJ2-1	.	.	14	TGTGCCACCAGTCCGTTCTTTGGGGGCAATGAGCAGTTCTTC	CATSPFFGGNEQFF
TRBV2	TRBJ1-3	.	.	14	TGTGCCAGCTGGCGACCATCCTCTGGAAACACCATATATTTT	CASWRPSSGNTIYF
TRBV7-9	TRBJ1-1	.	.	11	TGTGCCAGCAGCTCGGACACGGCAGCTTTCTTT	CASSSDTAAFF
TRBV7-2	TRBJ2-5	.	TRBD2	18	TGTGCCAGCAGCCCCATGCGAGTAGCGGGAGGGGTTGGAGAGACCCAGTACTTC	CASSPMRVAGGVGETQYF
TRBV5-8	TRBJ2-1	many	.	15	TGTGCCAGCAGCTCCCCCCGGGCAGGGATCAATGAGCAGTTCTTC	CASSSPRAGINEQFF
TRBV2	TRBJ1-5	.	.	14	TGTGCCAGCAGAGCCGGGACAAGCAATCAGCCCCAGCATTTT	CASRAGTSNQPQHF
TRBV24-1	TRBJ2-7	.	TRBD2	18	TGTGCCACCAGTGCTAGAGATACCCTAGCGGGAAGCGACTACGAGCAGTACTTC	CATSARDTLAGSDYEQYF
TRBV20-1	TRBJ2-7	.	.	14	TGCAGTGCTAGAGTACTCCGGGACACCTACGAGCAGTACTTC	CSARVLRDTYEQYF
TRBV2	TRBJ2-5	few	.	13	TGTGCCAGCAGTGAAAACCGAGAAGAGACCCAGTACTTC	CASSENREETQYF
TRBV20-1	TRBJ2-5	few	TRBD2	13	TGCAGTGCTAACTGGGGGGGCCAAGAGACCCAGTACTTC	CSANWGGQETQYF
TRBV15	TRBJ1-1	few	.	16	TGTGCCACCAGCAGAGATAGGTGGCAGAAACCTACTGAAGCTTTCTTT	CATSRDRWQKPTEAFF
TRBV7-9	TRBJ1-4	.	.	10	TGCAGTTCAACTAATGAAAAACTGTTTTTT	CSSTNEKLFF